The 30 T cell receptor beta chains presented below share a single source sample, sequenced in a study of blood T cells in healthy people across ages. PCR was performed a second time for about 7 to 11 cycles using a sample-barcoded 5' primer and a J-beta primer mix. TCRdb reprocessed the 5' RACE reads via MiXCR and lists one record per CDR3 protein. This table has nearly 1 million distinct CDR3 sequences, roughly 51% appearing once. Sequenced material: blood. The receptors stem from an older woman in good health.

This clonotype was recorded a few times. This CDR3 reads CASASGIEDEQFF. The CDR3 nucleotides read TGTGCCAGTGCTAGCGGGATCGAGGATGAGCAGTTCTTC. The chain uses TRBV12-3 or TRBV12-4 and TRBJ2-1, with 9 bases aligning to TRBD2. V lost 9 bases, J lost 8 bases, and 8 bases stayed unmatched. This CDR3 is 13 amino acids long.

A word on this clonotype: A junction boundary mismatches the germline segment, possibly from a read error. This chain uses TRBV7-2 with TRBJ1-1, with D perhaps TRBD1 (6 bases). From germline, CDR1 is SGHTA and CDR2 FQGNSA. CDR3 length: 14 amino acids. The CDR3 DNA is TGTGCTAGCAGCCCCAGAGTGACAGGCACTGAAGCTTTCTTT. Its translation is CASSPRVTGTEAFF.

This clonotype was detected only a few times. The chain is built from TRBV3-1 and TRBJ2-7; TRBD2 matches at 9 bases. V lost 1 base, J lost 5 bases, and 6 bases stayed unmatched. From germline, CDR1 is LGHDT and CDR2 YNNKEL (reference sequence). The CDR3 sequence is 15 residues long. The CDR3 sequence: CASSQVAGGLDEQYF. As DNA, the CDR3 is TGTGCCAGCAGCCAAGTCGCGGGAGGGCTGGACGAGCAGTACTTC.

The V call is TRBV24-1, the J call TRBJ1-1, with a possible D match to TRBD1 (6 bases). The V end was cut by 7 bases, the J end by 2 bases, with 10 bases between. This CDR3 comprises 13 residues. The V gene's germline CDR1 is KGHDR and CDR2 SFDVKD. This CDR3 reads CATRRTENTEAFF. In DNA form, the CDR3 reads TGTGCCACCAGAAGGACAGAAAACACTGAAGCTTTCTTT.

The CDR3 sequence is CASSSTGAHSYNEQFF. In nucleotides, the CDR3 is TGCGCCAGCAGCAGTACAGGGGCCCACTCCTACAATGAGCAGTTCTTC. The genes are TRBV5-1 and TRBJ2-1, with 7 bases matching TRBD1. CDR3 length equals 16 residues. The germline V gene encodes CDR1 SGHRS and CDR2 YFSETQ. V lost 4 bases, J lost 0 bases, and 7 bases stayed unmatched.

The chain links TRBV20-1 to TRBJ2-1; TRBD1 is a possible D gene (6 bases). The CDR3 is 14 residues long. The V end was cut by 3 bases, the J end by 2 bases, with 11 bases between. The germline V gene encodes CDR1 DFQATT and CDR2 SNEGSKA (reference sequence). The CDR3, as DNA: TGCAGTGCTAGTTACAGGGTAACCTACAATGAGCAGTTCTTC. Its protein is CSASYRVTYNEQFF.

This chain links TRBV24-1 with TRBJ2-3, with no clear D. Trimming took off 2 bases at V and 4 bases at J, with 12 bases between the two ends. This CDR3 contains 15 residues. Germline-derived CDR1 and CDR2 are KGHDR and SFDVKD. The CDR3 loop reads CATSDSGSRADTQYF. CDR3 coding DNA: TGTGCCACCAGTGATTCCGGGTCCCGGGCAGATACGCAGTATTTT.

There are a few counts of this clonotype. The J gene is TRBJ1-2, the V gene TRBV2, with TRBD1 as a possible D gene (6 bases). This CDR3 spans 14 amino acids. V lost 7 bases and J lost 4, with 16 bases in between. The germline CDR1 and CDR2 sequences are SNHLY and FYNNEI. For the CDR3, the DNA is TGTGCCAGCAACGACAGGACTAGTGGCTATGGCTACACCTTC. Its protein is CASNDRTSGYGYTF.

This clonotype was observed a handful of times. The chain links TRBV7-2 to TRBJ2-5, with a weak D call TRBD2 (7 bases). With 8 bases removed from V and 2 bases from J, the gap between germline ends came to 15 bases. The germline CDR1 and CDR2 sequences are SGHTA and FQGNSA. This CDR3 has 14 amino acids. The CDR3 nucleotides are TGTGCCAGCCAAAAGGGGGGGCGTCAAGAGACCCAGTACTTC. This codes for CASQKGGRQETQYF.

The chain uses TRBV29-1 and TRBJ2-1; no clear D. Deletions cut 4 bases from V and 10 bases from J, with 17 bases between. CDR1 is SQVTM and CDR2 is ANQGSEA in the germline V gene. The CDR3 totals 13 residues. CDR3 in DNA: TGCAGCGTTGGCCCGCCCGGCGGCGTCGAGCAGTTCTTC. Translation gives CSVGPPGGVEQFF.

This clonotype was recorded only once. The gene calls are TRBV12-3 or TRBV12-4 and TRBJ1-5; D not resolved. The CDR3 runs 15 residues. V was cut by 5 bases and J by 3 bases, with 14 bases left in between. In DNA, the CDR3 is TGTGCCAGCAGTCCCCGCGCATGGAACAATCAGCCCCAGCATTTT. Protein product: CASSPRAWNNQPQHF.

V is TRBV4-1 and J is TRBJ1-1; D not resolved. This CDR3 is built from 14 residues. Germline CDR1 reads MGHRA; CDR2 reads YSYEKL. Trimming took off 1 base at V and 2 bases at J, with 8 bases between the two ends. The CDR3 region has the DNA TGCGCCAGCAGCCAAGGTCCAGATAACACTGAAGCTTTCTTT. Its protein product is CASSQGPDNTEAFF.

V gene TRBV6-6 combines with J gene TRBJ1-1; D uncertain. V lost 8 bases and J 3 bases, leaving 19 bases between the germline ends. This CDR3 comprises 15 residues. Germline V gives CDR1 MNHNY, CDR2 SVGAGI (reference sequence). This CDR3 is CASLGREVWYTEAFF. The DNA for the CDR3 is TGTGCCAGCCTCGGACGGGAAGTGTGGTACACTGAAGCTTTCTTT.

The chain couples TRBV6-5 to TRBJ1-1, with D uncertain. Germline V gene data show CDR1 as MNHEY and CDR2 as SVGAGI. This CDR3 is built from 15 residues. Between the trimmed V and J ends, which lost 1 base and 2 bases, there was a span of 11 bases. The CDR3 bases are TGTGCCAGCAGTTACTTGCACAGCGTCAACACTGAAGCTTTCTTT. It translates to CASSYLHSVNTEAFF.

This clonotype was seen a handful of times. This chain links TRBV20-1 with TRBJ1-2, with a weak D call TRBD1 (5 bases). Trimming removed 1 base at V and 4 bases at J, with 10 bases between. The CDR3 sequence is 13 residues long. Germline CDR1 is DFQATT and CDR2 is SNEGSKA (reference sequence). The CDR3 nucleotides are TGCAGTGCTAGAGTCCCAGGGACCTATGGCTACACCTTC. It codes for CSARVPGTYGYTF.

The chain's CDR3 is CASEGNWGGELFF. CDR3 DNA sequence: TGTGCCAGCGAGGGCAATTGGGGCGGGGAGCTGTTTTTT. The J gene is TRBJ2-2, the V gene TRBV28; D is possibly TRBD2 (5 bases). Per germline, CDR1 MDHEN and CDR2 SYDVKM. The CDR3 sequence is 13 residues long. V gave up 8 bases and J gave up 7 bases, with 14 bases separating them.

This chain connects TRBV7-2 to TRBJ2-2; perhaps D is TRBD1 or TRBD2 (5 bases each). Looked up from germline, CDR1 is SGHTA and CDR2 is FQGNSA. CDR3 length: 17 residues. Trimming removed 1 base at V and 3 bases at J, with 15 bases between. CDR3: CASSLVTIGADTGELFF. The DNA for the CDR3 is TGTGCCAGCAGCTTAGTAACTATCGGGGCGGACACCGGGGAGCTGTTTTTT.

The chain couples TRBV15 to TRBJ2-7; D may match TRBD1 or TRBD2 (5 bases each). V lost 0 bases, J lost 3 bases, and 12 bases lay in between. Per germline, CDR1 LNHNV and CDR2 YYDKDF (reference sequence). The CDR3 consists of 15 residues. The CDR3 loop reads CATSRDPGQLYEQYF. DNA of the CDR3: TGTGCCACCAGCAGAGATCCGGGGCAACTCTACGAGCAGTACTTC.

J is TRBJ2-1 and V is TRBV18; D possibly corresponds to TRBD1 (6 bases). The V gene's germline CDR1 is KGHSH and CDR2 LQKENI. Trimming removed 2 bases at V and 4 bases at J, with 21 bases between. The CDR3 is 18 residues long. The CDR3 DNA reads TGTGCCAGCTCACCAGGTTTGGGGGCAAGCCGGCGATACAATGAGCAGTTCTTC. This translates into CASSPGLGASRRYNEQFF.

This sequence joins TRBV20-1 and TRBJ1-2, with a weak D call TRBD1 (5 bases). With 0 bases removed from V and 2 bases from J, the gap between germline ends came to 16 bases. The CDR3 spans 16 residues. CDR1 and CDR2 from the germline V gene are DFQATT and SNEGSKA (reference sequence). CDR3 protein: CSARERHRRVNYGYTF. The CDR3 coding sequence is TGCAGTGCTAGAGAGAGGCACCGCAGGGTGAACTATGGCTACACCTTC.

This chain links TRBV12-3 or TRBV12-4 with TRBJ1-5; a possible D gene is TRBD1 (5 bases). Trimming took 6 bases from V and 7 from J, leaving 19 bases between them. The CDR3 runs 15 residues. The CDR3 region has the DNA TGTGCCAGCAGGGCGCAGGGAAGGTTAACCCAGCCCCAGCATTTT. As protein: CASRAQGRLTQPQHF.

Points on this clonotype: One end of the junction fails to match germline, which may point to a read error. The gene calls are TRBV6-5 and TRBJ1-1; no clear D. This CDR3 has 15 amino acids. In germline, CDR1 is MNHEY, CDR2 SVGAGI. In DNA form, the CDR3 reads TGTGCCAGCAGTTACTCGATAAGGCTGAACACTGAATCTTTCTTT. Its protein product is CASSYSIRLNTESFF.

This clonotype appeared a few times. The rearrangement joins TRBV27 to TRBJ2-7; D might be TRBD1 (6 bases). CDR1 MNHEY and CDR2 SMNVEV come from the germline V gene (reference sequence). Trimming stripped 3 bases from V and 6 bases from J, with 15 bases between. This CDR3 spans 14 amino acids. The CDR3 is CASSLAGAAVEQYF. The CDR3 region has the DNA TGTGCCAGCAGTTTGGCAGGGGCGGCGGTCGAGCAGTACTTC.

V and J are TRBV7-2 and TRBJ2-7; D ambiguous. CDR1 and CDR2 (germline): SGHTA, FQGNSA. The CDR3 has 15 amino acids. V was shortened by 6 bases and J by 2 bases, with 17 bases between the two germline ends. This CDR3 is CASRSIMFDPYEQYF. The DNA for the CDR3 is TGTGCCAGCAGATCCATAATGTTTGACCCCTACGAGCAGTACTTC.

V and J are TRBV29-1 and TRBJ2-1, with 7 bases matching TRBD2. Germline lookup yields CDR1 SQVTM and CDR2 ANQGSEA. The CDR3 contains 14 residues. Germline trimming cut 1 base from V and 2 bases from J; bases unmatched to any gene: 2. CDR3 sequence (DNA): TGCAGCGTTGAAGTAGCGGGTCCCTACAATGAGCAGTTCTTC. Translating gives CSVEVAGPYNEQFF.

V usage is TRBV20-1 and J usage is TRBJ2-7; TRBD2 matches at 10 bases. The CDR3 has 16 amino acids. Germline trimming cut 5 bases from V and 4 bases from J; bases unmatched to any gene: 14. CDR1 and CDR2 from the germline V gene are DFQATT and SNEGSKA (reference sequence). The CDR3 sequence is CSADGGLAGVGYEQYF. The CDR3 DNA sequence: TGCAGTGCTGACGGTGGGCTAGCGGGAGTCGGTTACGAGCAGTACTTC.

This clonotype was found many times. A much larger clone is a single base away; this may be a read error. The rearrangement links TRBV29-1 to TRBJ2-5, with unresolved D. The germline V gene encodes CDR1 SQVTM and CDR2 ANQGSEA. Trimming removed 7 bases from V and 6 bases from J, with 15 bases in between. CDR3 length: 12 residues. CDR3 DNA sequence: TGCAGCGGGAGCGCGGAGTTTCAGACCCAGTACTTC. It is translated as CSGSAEFQTQYF.

The chain couples TRBV7-2 to TRBJ2-7, with unresolved D. The CDR3 runs 13 residues. Germline lookup yields CDR1 SGHTA and CDR2 FQGNSA. V lost 5 bases and J 3 bases, leaving 11 bases between the germline ends. DNA for the CDR3: TGTGCCAGCAGCCCGGATCCCCGCTACGAGCAGTACTTC. It specifies CASSPDPRYEQYF.

This clonotype has a handful of counts. The gene calls are TRBV4-2 and TRBJ2-3; TRBD2 matches at 15 bases. The length of the CDR3 is 19 residues. From germline, CDR1 is LGHNA and CDR2 YNFKEQ. The junction had 10 bases not matched to a gene; V was cut back by 1 base and J by 5 bases. This chain's CDR3 is CASSQGGLAGGPREDTQYF. The DNA for the CDR3 is TGTGCCAGCAGCCAAGGAGGACTAGCGGGAGGGCCACGCGAAGATACGCAGTATTTT.

The chain couples TRBV20-1 to TRBJ2-4; TRBD2 matches 12 bases. The J call is in doubt because the DNA end fits TRBJ2-5 better. CDR1 DFQATT and CDR2 SNEGSKA come from the germline V gene (reference sequence). The CDR3 is 17 residues long. The CDR3 DNA is TGCAGTGCTAGAGATCCCTCTAGCGGGAGGGCTTGGGAGACCCAGTACTTC. The encoded protein is CSARDPSSGRAWETQYF.